This T cell receptor beta chain comes out of a study of T cells in Graves' hyperthyroidism and ophthalmopathy. Amplified TCR beta CDR3 regions came from RNA transcripts. When the TCR CDR3 underwent first-round RT-PCR, the HTBI primer set was used. TCRdb re-analysed the multiplex PCR reads in MiXCR, keeping a single row per CDR3 protein. The table includes around 420,000 distinct CDR3 sequences, around 16% detected once. This CDR3 has 14 residues. The V end lost 6 bases, the J end lost 7 bases, and 16 bases lay between the germline ends. This clonotype was recorded many times. The sequence was collected from a woman aged 18-35 years with Graves' hyperthyroidism. Input material: blood. The genes are TRBV12-3 or TRBV12-4 and TRBJ1-5; D unclear. CDR3 region: CASRPSHQSQPQHF. The CDR3 DNA is TGTGCCAGCAGGCCATCCCACCAGAGCCAGCCCCAGCATTTT.